The clone carrying this T cell receptor beta chain came up a few times. The authors prepared the TCRbeta library with unique molecular identifiers. MiXCR, run by TCRdb on the PCR reads, gives a single entry per CDR3 protein. The profile shows approximately 510,000 distinct CDR3 sequences, about 16% of them singletons. This record comes from a study of T-cell reconstitution after alpha-beta-depleted transplantation in children. V gave up 2 bases and J gave up 3 bases; unmatched junction bases: 9. The CDR3 is 17 amino acids. CDR1 is SEHNR and CDR2 is FQNEAQ in the germline V gene (reference sequence). The J gene is TRBJ2-3, the V gene TRBV7-9; the match to TRBD2 covers 9 bases. The receptor was isolated from a human donor who donated a stem cell graft to a child with acute lymphoblastic leukemia. Sequenced material: PBMCs from the stem cell graft donor, taken from the stem cell graft. The chain's CDR3 is CASSLPGTTSGTDTQYF. The DNA for the CDR3 is TGTGCCAGCAGCTTACCTGGAACGACTAGCGGAACAGATACGCAGTATTTT.